This T cell receptor beta chain was captured by sequencing in a study of early T cells in non-severe SARS-CoV-2 infection. Study background: Sequenced material consisted of bulk RNA (from unsorted whole blood), and chains were unpaired.

Study-wide results and caveats: VDJdb-based matching was biased toward anti-spike CD8 responses and missed private and CD4 specificities.

Remarks on this clonotype: The antigen remains unidentified.

cDNA molecules, individually, were tagged with unique molecular identifiers. Each CDR3 protein is one row after TCRdb ran MiXCR on the 5' RACE reads. The sample carries about 42,000 distinct CDR3 sequences, about 7% recorded once. This TCR derives from an adult who was a healthcare worker with PCR-confirmed SARS-CoV-2 infection or an uninfected control (not recorded which). Sequencing was performed on whole blood.

In DNA form, the CDR3 reads TGCGCCAGCAGCCGTCAGGGACTAGCCACCTTAATCACAGATACGCAGTATTTT. It yields the protein CASSRQGLATLITDTQYF. J is TRBJ2-3 and V is TRBV4-1, with 9 nucleotides matching TRBD2. This CDR3 spans 18 amino acids. Germline V gene lookup returns CDR1 MGHRA and CDR2 YSYEKL. J was trimmed by 2 bases and V by 4 bases; bases with no gene match: 13.